This TCR beta chain was profiled in a study of blood T cell repertoires in COVID-19. Looking at the study overall: There were acute and convalescent COVID-19 samples, and they came from the United States, Italy and Spain.

Germline V lookup: CDR1 SGHVS, CDR2 FNYEAQ. The V gene lost 3 bases and the J gene lost 4 bases, with 9 bases spanning the gap. The CDR3 runs to 13 residues. Original handling: Quantification of nucleated cells was approximated via reference gene primer amplification. Some clones are missing from TCRdb's copy, which holds only in-frame ones; the method was immunoSEQ multiplex PCR. The V and J calls and the clone size are those of that table, but D and trimming were determined from the DNA. This table has about 270,000 clones, around 89% appearing once. The material sequenced was PBMCs or T cells enriched from blood (not recorded which). This TCR was sampled from a woman aged 45 to 65 who had recovered from COVID-19. The chain joins TRBV7-6 to TRBJ1-1; D is unclear. DNA for the CDR3: TGTGCCAGCAGCTTGGGTGCGGGCACTGAAGCTTTCTTT. As protein: CASSLGAGTEAFF. Drawing the rest from reference TRBV7-6 and TRBJ1-1, the complete variable domain is GAGVSQSPRYKVTKRGQDVALRCDPISGHVSLYWYRQALGQGPEFLTYFNYEAQQDKSGLPNDRFSAERPEGSISTLTIQRTEQRDSAMYRCASSLGAGTEAFFGQGTRLTVV.